The next 22 T cell receptor beta chains were all read from a single sample in a study of cytomegalovirus exposure and HLA in healthy donors. It was with 60 Vbeta and 13 Jbeta primers that the PCR ran. Libraries were prepared by immunoSEQ multiplex PCR; TCRdb keeps only in-frame clonotypes and omits some of them. The sample holds some 130,000 clones; 79% are singletons and the top ten take about 2%. The specimen was PBMCs. The source is a man aged 18 to 29 in good health and CMV-seronegative.

As to this clone: At one boundary the junction diverges from the germline segment, which might be a read error. The CDR3 DNA follows: TGTGCCAGCAGGCCGGGACAGGGCCTCTATGGCTCCACCTTC. It is translated as CASRPGQGLYGSTF. The rearrangement uses TRBV6-4 and TRBJ1-2, with TRBD1 matching 9 bases. CDR1 and CDR2 (germline): MRHNA, SNTAGT. The CDR3 consists of 14 residues.

Notes on this clone: Other DNA sequences from this sample encode an identical CDR3 as well. As DNA, the CDR3 is TGTGCCAGCAGTTACGTCCCCCGTGCGGACACTGAAGCTTTCTTT. It codes for CASSYVPRADTEAFF. This chain uses TRBV6-5 with TRBJ1-1; D remains unclear. This CDR3 spans 15 amino acids. The germline V and J ends were trimmed by 2 bases and 3 bases, with 13 bases remaining between them. The germline gives CDR1 MNHEY, CDR2 SVGAGI.

The chain couples TRBV4-3 to TRBJ2-7; D remains ambiguous. V dropped 2 bases and J dropped 6 bases, with 11 bases sitting between them. Germline CDR1 and CDR2: LGHNA and YSLEER. This CDR3 contains 13 residues. The DNA of the CDR3 is TGCGCCAGCAGCCAATTTGGTGCGAGCGAGCAGTACTTC. Translation gives CASSQFGASEQYF.

The gene calls are TRBV5-1 and TRBJ2-7, with D perhaps matching TRBD1 (5 bases). V lost 3 bases and J 5 bases, leaving 12 bases between the germline ends. The CDR3 runs 13 residues. Germline V CDR1 and CDR2: SGHRS, YFSETQ. The CDR3 loop is CASSSPDRHEQYF. CDR3 nucleotides: TGCGCCAGCAGCTCTCCCGACAGACACGAGCAGTACTTC.

The V call is TRBV19, the J call TRBJ2-3; 16 bases align to TRBD2. V shed 4 bases, J shed 3 bases, and the junction held 10 bases outside the gene matches. Germline loops: CDR1 LNHDA, CDR2 SQIVND (reference sequence). CDR3 length: 19 amino acids. CDR3 nucleotide sequence: TGTGCCAGTAGTAGGGGACTAGCGGGAGGGAGACGGTGGACAGATACGCAGTATTTT. It yields the protein CASSRGLAGGRRWTDTQYF.

A few counts support this clone. V gene TRBV27 combines with J gene TRBJ2-2, with 7 positions matching TRBD1. The CDR3 runs to 16 residues. With V trimmed by 2 bases and J by 2 bases, 5 bases remained unmatched. Germline V gene lookup returns CDR1 MNHEY and CDR2 SMNVEV (reference sequence). CDR3 sequence (DNA): TGTGCCAGCAGTTTAAAAGGGGGCATAAACACCGGGGAGCTGTTTTTT. It yields the protein CASSLKGGINTGELFF.

V usage is TRBV18 and J usage is TRBJ2-1, with 8 bases aligning to TRBD1. Germline V gene lookup returns CDR1 KGHSH and CDR2 LQKENI. The CDR3 contains 17 residues. Trimming at V came to 1 base and at J to 0 bases, leaving 5 bases not matched to a gene. Written as DNA, the CDR3 is TGTGCCAGCTCACCACGTTCGGACAGGGTCTCCTACAATGAGCAGTTCTTC. This encodes CASSPRSDRVSYNEQFF.

This chain joins TRBV11-2 and TRBJ2-3; D is perhaps TRBD2 (6 bases). Between the trimmed V and J ends, which lost 1 base and 9 bases, there was a span of 23 bases. This CDR3 has 17 residues. Germline CDR1 is SGHAT and CDR2 is FQNNGV. CDR3 loop: CASSLVRGTASLGTQYF. DNA for the CDR3: TGTGCCAGCAGCTTAGTCCGGGGGACCGCTTCACTGGGAACGCAGTATTTT.

The chain is built from TRBV28 and TRBJ2-1; 7 positions agree with TRBD2. J was trimmed by 7 bases and V by 1 base; bases with no gene match: 4. The CDR3 covers 14 residues. From germline, CDR1 is MDHEN and CDR2 SYDVKM. As DNA, the CDR3 is TGTGCCAGCAGTTTATTAGGTAGCGGGAATGAGCAGTTCTTC. This codes for CASSLLGSGNEQFF.

J is TRBJ2-7 and V is TRBV4-3, with 9 bases lining up with TRBD2. V lost 0 bases, J lost 3 bases, and 9 bases stayed unmatched. CDR1 is LGHNA and CDR2 is YSLEER in the germline V gene. The CDR3 runs 17 residues. This CDR3 is CASSQDISGGSDYEQYF. The CDR3 region has the DNA TGCGCCAGCAGCCAAGATATTAGCGGGGGATCGGACTACGAGCAGTACTTC.

The V and J genes are TRBV7-2 and TRBJ2-3, with 15 bases matching TRBD2. The CDR3 is 18 amino acids. With 3 bases clipped from V and 1 base from J, the junction kept 5 bases outside the gene matches. CDR1 is SGHTA, CDR2 FQGNSA, per germline. The CDR3 here is CASSFGLAGGVGTDTQYF. Here the CDR3 DNA reads TGTGCCAGCAGCTTTGGACTAGCGGGGGGGGTTGGCACAGATACGCAGTATTTT.

This rearrangement joins TRBV27 to TRBJ2-5; 7 bases are a match to TRBD1. V shed 4 bases and J 4 bases; nucleotides not matched to a gene: 3. The CDR3 has 13 residues. CDR1 is MNHEY and CDR2 is SMNVEV in the germline V gene (reference sequence). CDR3 DNA: TGTGCCAGCAGTTGGACAGGTTTAGAGACCCAGTACTTC. Translation gives CASSWTGLETQYF.

The chain employs TRBV5-1 and TRBJ2-1; 10 bases map to TRBD2. The CDR3 totals 15 residues. Germline assignment: CDR1 SGHRS and CDR2 YFSETQ. J lost 4 bases, V lost 4 bases, and 5 bases had no gene match. The CDR3 DNA sequence: TGCGCCAGCAGCCCCGGGACTAGCGTTTACAATGAGCAGTTCTTC. It is translated as CASSPGTSVYNEQFF. The full variable domain, its missing parts supplied by reference TRBV5-1 and TRBJ2-1, is KAGVTQTPRYLIKTRGQQVTLSCSPISGHRSVSWYQQTPGQGLQFLFEYFSETQRNKGNFPGRFSGRQFSNSRSEMNVSTLELGDSALYLCASSPGTSVYNEQFFGPGTRLTVL.

The V and J genes are TRBV4-3 and TRBJ2-5; 9 bases map to TRBD2. Germline V lookup: CDR1 LGHNA, CDR2 YSLEER. The CDR3 contains 19 residues. Here the CDR3 DNA reads TGCGCAACTAGCGGGTCTTACCCCGATCTTGGGCCCCCTCAAGAGACCCAGTACTTC. This codes for CATSGSYPDLGPPQETQYF.

The chain couples TRBV6-5 to TRBJ2-7, with D perhaps TRBD1 (6 bases). The V end lost 0 bases, the J end lost 5 bases, and 8 bases lay between the germline ends. This CDR3 is built from 13 residues. Germline CDR1 and CDR2: MNHEY and SVGAGI. CDR3 protein: CASSYSTGNEQYF. The CDR3 DNA sequence: TGTGCCAGCAGTTACTCTACAGGGAACGAGCAGTACTTC.

The rearrangement joins TRBV5-1 to TRBJ2-6; D might be TRBD1 (6 bases). Germline-derived CDR1 and CDR2 are SGHRS and YFSETQ. V lost 1 base and J 0 bases, leaving 14 bases between the germline ends. The length of the CDR3 is 18 residues. The CDR3 loop is CASSLISGASSGANVLTF. The CDR3 bases are TGCGCCAGCAGCTTGATCTCAGGGGCGAGCTCTGGGGCCAACGTCCTGACTTTC.

The chain employs TRBV11-2 and TRBJ2-3; no definite D call. This CDR3 has 13 residues. Trimming took off 5 bases at V and 2 bases at J, with 8 bases between the two ends. Germline CDR1 is SGHAT and CDR2 is FQNNGV. The chain's CDR3 is CASSPVVTDTQYF. DNA for the CDR3: TGTGCCAGCAGCCCTGTAGTCACAGATACGCAGTATTTT.

This chain links TRBV15 with TRBJ2-4, with 7 positions matching TRBD1. V lost 4 bases to trimming and J lost 0 bases; unmatched junction nucleotides: 6. The CDR3 extends over 16 amino acids. Germline-derived CDR1 and CDR2 are LNHNV and YYDKDF (reference sequence). In nucleotides, the CDR3 is TGTGCCACCAGCAAAAGGGACAGTCTAGCCAAAAACATTCAGTACTTC. Its protein is CATSKRDSLAKNIQYF.

The chain combines TRBV5-6 with TRBJ2-7; D not resolved. The CDR3 sequence is 15 residues long. Germline CDR1 SGHDT, CDR2 YYEEEE. The V gene lost 4 bases and the J gene lost 0 bases, with 14 bases spanning the gap. The CDR3 sequence: CASSPTTQSSYEQYF. The CDR3 nucleotides are TGTGCCAGCAGCCCCACGACACAGAGCTCCTACGAGCAGTACTTC.

The CDR3 sequence is CASSFSPVDTYNEQFF. The DNA of the CDR3 is TGTGCCAGCAGCTTTAGCCCTGTGGACACCTACAATGAGCAGTTCTTC. The chain is built from TRBV7-8 and TRBJ2-1, with D tentatively TRBD1 (5 bases). There are 16 residues in the CDR3. Germline lookup yields CDR1 SGHVS and CDR2 FQNEAQ. V was pared by 3 bases and J by 2 bases, with 14 bases between. The variable domain in full, with the rest retrieved from reference TRBV7-8 and TRBJ2-1, is GAGVSQSPRYKVAKRGQDVALRCDPISGHVSLFWYQQALGQGPEFLTYFQNEAQLDKSGLPSDRFFAERPEGSVSTLKIQRTQQEDSAVYLCASSFSPVDTYNEQFFGPGTRLTVL.

V is TRBV4-2 and J is TRBJ2-2; D call uncertain. This CDR3 contains 13 residues. With 5 bases removed from V and 5 bases from J, the gap between germline ends came to 9 bases. Germline CDR1 is LGHNA and CDR2 is YNFKEQ. The CDR3 DNA sequence: TGTGCCAGCAGCAGTGGAGAGACCGGGGAGCTGTTTTTT. This gives the protein CASSSGETGELFF.

V and J are TRBV2 and TRBJ2-3; D call uncertain. This CDR3 region has 11 residues. V was pared by 10 bases and J by 8 bases, with 13 bases between. Germline-derived CDR1 and CDR2 are SNHLY and FYNNEI. CDR3 sequence (DNA): TGTGCCACCCACCGGTCGGGTACGCAGTATTTT. It specifies CATHRSGTQYF.